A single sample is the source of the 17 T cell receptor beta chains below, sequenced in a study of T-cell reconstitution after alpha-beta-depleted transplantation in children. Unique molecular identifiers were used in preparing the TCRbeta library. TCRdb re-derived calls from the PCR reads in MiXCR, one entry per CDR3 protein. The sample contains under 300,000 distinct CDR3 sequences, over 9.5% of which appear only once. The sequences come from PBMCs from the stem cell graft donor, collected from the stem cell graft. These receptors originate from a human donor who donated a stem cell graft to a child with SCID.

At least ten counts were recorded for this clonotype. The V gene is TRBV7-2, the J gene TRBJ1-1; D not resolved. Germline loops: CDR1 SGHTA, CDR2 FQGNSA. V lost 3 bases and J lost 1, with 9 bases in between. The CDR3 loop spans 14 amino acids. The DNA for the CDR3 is TGTGCCAGCAGCTTTTCTCGGGGGAACACTGAAGCTTTCTTT. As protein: CASSFSRGNTEAFF.

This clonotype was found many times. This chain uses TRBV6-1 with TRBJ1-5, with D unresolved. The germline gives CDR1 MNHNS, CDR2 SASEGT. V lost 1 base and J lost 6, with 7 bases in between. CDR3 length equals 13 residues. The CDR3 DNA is TGTGCCAGCAGTGAAGTGCAGCTTCAGCCCCAGCATTTT. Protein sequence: CASSEVQLQPQHF.

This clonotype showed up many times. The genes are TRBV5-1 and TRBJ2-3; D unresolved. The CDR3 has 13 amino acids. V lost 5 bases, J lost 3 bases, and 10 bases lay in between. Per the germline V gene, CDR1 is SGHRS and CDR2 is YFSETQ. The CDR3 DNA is TGCGCCAGCAGACGACTTCCGACAGATACGCAGTATTTT. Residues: CASRRLPTDTQYF.

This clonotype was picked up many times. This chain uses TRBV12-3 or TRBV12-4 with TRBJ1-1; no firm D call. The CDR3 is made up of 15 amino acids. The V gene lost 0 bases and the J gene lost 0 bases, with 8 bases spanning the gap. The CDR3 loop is CASSLARLMNTEAFF. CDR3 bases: TGTGCCAGCAGTTTAGCCAGGCTTATGAACACTGAAGCTTTCTTT.

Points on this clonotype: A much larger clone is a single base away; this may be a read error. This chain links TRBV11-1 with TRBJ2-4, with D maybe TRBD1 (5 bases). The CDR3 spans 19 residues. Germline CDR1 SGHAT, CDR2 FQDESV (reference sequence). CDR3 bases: TGTTCCAGCAGCTTAGTTTCGTTGCGGTCGACAGCCGCATCCGACATTCAGTACTTC. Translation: CSSSLVSLRSTAASDIQYF.

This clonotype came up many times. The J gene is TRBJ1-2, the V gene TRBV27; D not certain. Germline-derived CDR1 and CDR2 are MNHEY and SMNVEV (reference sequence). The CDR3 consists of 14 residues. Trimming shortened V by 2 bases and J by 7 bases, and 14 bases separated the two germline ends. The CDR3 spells CASSLAATGPGYTF. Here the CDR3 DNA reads TGTGCCAGCAGTTTAGCGGCAACGGGCCCTGGCTACACCTTC.

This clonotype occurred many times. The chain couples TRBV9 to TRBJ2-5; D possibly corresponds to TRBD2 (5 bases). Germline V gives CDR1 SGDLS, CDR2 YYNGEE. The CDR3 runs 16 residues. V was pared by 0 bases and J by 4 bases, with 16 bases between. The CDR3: CASSVATAGSSETQYF. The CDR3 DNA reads TGTGCCAGCAGCGTAGCTACAGCTGGGAGCTCAGAGACCCAGTACTTC.

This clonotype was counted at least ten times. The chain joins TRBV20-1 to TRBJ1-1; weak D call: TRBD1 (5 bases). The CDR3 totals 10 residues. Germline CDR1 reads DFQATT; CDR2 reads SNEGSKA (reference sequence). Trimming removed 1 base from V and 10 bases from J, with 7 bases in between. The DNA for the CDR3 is TGCAGTGCTAGAGCGAGGGGAGCTTTCTTT. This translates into CSARARGAFF.

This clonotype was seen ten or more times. The CDR3 spells CASSQGWDRAYNEQFF. Written as DNA, the CDR3 is TGTGCCAGCAGTCAGGGGTGGGACAGAGCCTACAATGAGCAGTTCTTC. J is TRBJ2-1 and V is TRBV7-8, with 7 bases identical to TRBD1. Looked up from germline, CDR1 is SGHVS and CDR2 is FQNEAQ. This CDR3 comprises 16 residues. The V segment lost 6 bases and the J segment 2 bases; nucleotides outside the gene matches: 10.

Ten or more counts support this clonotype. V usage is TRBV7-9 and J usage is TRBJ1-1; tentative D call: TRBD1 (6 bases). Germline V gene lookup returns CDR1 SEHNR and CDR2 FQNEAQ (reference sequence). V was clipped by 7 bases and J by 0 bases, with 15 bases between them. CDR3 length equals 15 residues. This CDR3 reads CASTSGTTMNTEAFF. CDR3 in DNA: TGTGCCAGCACATCCGGGACAACCATGAACACTGAAGCTTTCTTT. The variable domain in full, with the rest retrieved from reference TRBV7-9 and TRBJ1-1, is DTGVSQNPRHKITKRGQNVTFRCDPISEHNRLYWYRQTLGQGPEFLTYFQNEAQLEKSRLLSDRFSAERPKGSFSTLEIQRTEQGDSAMYLCASTSGTTMNTEAFFGQGTRLTVV.

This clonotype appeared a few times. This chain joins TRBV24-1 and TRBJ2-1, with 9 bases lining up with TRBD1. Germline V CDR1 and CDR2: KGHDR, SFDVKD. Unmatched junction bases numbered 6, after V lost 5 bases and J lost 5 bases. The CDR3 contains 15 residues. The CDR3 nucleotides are TGTGCCACCAGTGTGCCGGGACAGGGTAACAATGAGCAGTTCTTC. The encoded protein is CATSVPGQGNNEQFF.

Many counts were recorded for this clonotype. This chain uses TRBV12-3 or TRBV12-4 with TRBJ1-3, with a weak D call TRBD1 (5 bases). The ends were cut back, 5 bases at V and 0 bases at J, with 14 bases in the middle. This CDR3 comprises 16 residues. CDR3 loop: CASSPRSGTSGNTIYF. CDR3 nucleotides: TGTGCCAGCAGTCCCCGCAGTGGGACCTCTGGAAACACCATATATTTT.

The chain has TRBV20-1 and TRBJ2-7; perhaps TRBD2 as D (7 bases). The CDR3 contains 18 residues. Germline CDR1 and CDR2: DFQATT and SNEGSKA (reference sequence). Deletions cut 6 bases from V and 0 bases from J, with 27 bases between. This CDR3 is CSAKTGLDAGASSYEQYF. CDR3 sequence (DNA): TGCAGTGCAAAGACGGGTCTCGATGCGGGGGCCTCCTCCTACGAGCAGTACTTC.

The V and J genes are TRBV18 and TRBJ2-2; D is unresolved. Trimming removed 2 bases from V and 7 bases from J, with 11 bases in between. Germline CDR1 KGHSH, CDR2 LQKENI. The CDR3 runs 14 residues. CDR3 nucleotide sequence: TGTGCCAGCTCACCAGAGAAGTCCTTCGGGGAGCTGTTTTTT. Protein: CASSPEKSFGELFF.

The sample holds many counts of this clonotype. This CDR3 is CASSLGGSNEKLFF. The DNA of the CDR3 is TGTGCCAGCAGCCTTGGGGGTTCTAATGAAAAACTGTTTTTT. The genes are TRBV7-2 and TRBJ1-4; a possible D gene is TRBD1 (5 bases). Trimming removed 5 bases from V and 3 bases from J, with 10 bases in between. This CDR3 has 14 amino acids. Germline V CDR1 and CDR2: SGHTA, FQGNSA.

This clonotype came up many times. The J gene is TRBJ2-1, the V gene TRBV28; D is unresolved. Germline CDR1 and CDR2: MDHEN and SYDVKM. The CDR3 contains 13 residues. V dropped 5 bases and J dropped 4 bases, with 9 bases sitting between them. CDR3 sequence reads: CASSHDRYNEQFF. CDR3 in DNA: TGTGCCAGCAGTCACGACCGGTACAATGAGCAGTTCTTC.

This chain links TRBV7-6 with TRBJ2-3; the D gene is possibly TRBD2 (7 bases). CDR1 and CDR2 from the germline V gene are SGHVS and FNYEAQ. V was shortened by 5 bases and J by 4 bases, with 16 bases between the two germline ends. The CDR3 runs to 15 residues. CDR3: CASSELGGPADTQYF. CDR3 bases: TGTGCCAGCAGCGAATTGGGGGGGCCGGCAGATACGCAGTATTTT.